This T cell receptor beta chain was profiled in a study of control samples from healthy donors and cancer patients. TCRdb's copy holds only in-frame clones and misses some; the assay was immunoSEQ multiplex PCR. This sample carries 120,000 to 150,000 clones, about 90% of them seen once, and the ten largest clones take 3.2%. CDR3 length: 16 residues. Germline CDR1 is MDHEN and CDR2 is SYDVKM. The ends lost 6 bases at V and 4 bases at J; junction bases unmatched: 12. The receptor was derived from a man under 40 in good health. The sequenced sample was blood. The chain joins TRBV28 to TRBJ1-5, with 7 bases fitting TRBD1. The CDR3 sequence is CASSLMRGQMNQPQHF. The DNA for the CDR3 is TGTGCCAGCAGCCTAATGCGGGGACAGATGAATCAGCCCCAGCATTTT.